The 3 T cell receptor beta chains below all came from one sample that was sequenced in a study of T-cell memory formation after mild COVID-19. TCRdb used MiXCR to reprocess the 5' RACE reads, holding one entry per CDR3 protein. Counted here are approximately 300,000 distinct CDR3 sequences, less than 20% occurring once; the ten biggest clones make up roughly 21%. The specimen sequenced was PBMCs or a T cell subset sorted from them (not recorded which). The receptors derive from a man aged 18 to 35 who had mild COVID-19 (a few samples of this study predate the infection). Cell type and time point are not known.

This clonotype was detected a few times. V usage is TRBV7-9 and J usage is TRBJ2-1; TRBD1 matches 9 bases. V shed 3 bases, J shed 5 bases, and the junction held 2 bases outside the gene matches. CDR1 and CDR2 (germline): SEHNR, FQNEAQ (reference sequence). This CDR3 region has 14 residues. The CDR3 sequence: CASSFRDRDNEQFF. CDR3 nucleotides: TGTGCCAGCAGCTTCCGGGACAGGGACAATGAGCAGTTCTTC.

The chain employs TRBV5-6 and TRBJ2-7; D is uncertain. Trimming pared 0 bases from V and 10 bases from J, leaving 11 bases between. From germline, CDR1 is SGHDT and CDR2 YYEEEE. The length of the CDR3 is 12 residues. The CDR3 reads CASSLVSQPQYF. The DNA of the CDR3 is TGTGCCAGCAGCTTGGTAAGTCAGCCCCAGTACTTC.

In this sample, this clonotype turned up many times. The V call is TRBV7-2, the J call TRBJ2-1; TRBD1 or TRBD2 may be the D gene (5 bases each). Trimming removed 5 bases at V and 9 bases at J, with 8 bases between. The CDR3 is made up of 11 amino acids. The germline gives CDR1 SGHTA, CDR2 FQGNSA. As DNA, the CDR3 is TGTGCCAGCAGCCGGGACGGTGAGCAGTTCTTC. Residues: CASSRDGEQFF.